The clone carrying this TCR beta chain has more than one count but fewer than ten. The sample is drawn from a study of T cells in Graves' hyperthyroidism and ophthalmopathy. The CDR3 regions of TCR beta were amplified from RNA transcripts. An initial round of RT-PCR targeting the TCR CDR3 relied on the HTBI primer set. Each CDR3 protein is one row after TCRdb ran MiXCR on the multiplex PCR reads. Among about 480,000 distinct CDR3 sequences, over 13% were seen once, and the ten largest hold around a sixth. The CDR3 totals 15 residues. The chain uses TRBV12-3 or TRBV12-4 and TRBJ2-5; 9 positions match TRBD2. Sequences were obtained from blood. The TCR sequence derives from a woman younger than 35 with Graves' hyperthyroidism. DNA of the CDR3: TGTGTCGGCAGTTCTGGCGGGAGGGCCGAGGAGACCCAGTACTTC. Protein: CVGSSGGRAEETQYF.